The 20 T cell receptor beta chains given below trace back to one sample, sequenced in a study of blood T cell repertoires in COVID-19. Generated by immunoSEQ multiplex PCR, the TCRdb table keeps only in-frame clones and is missing some. The table records around 370,000 clones, 90% of them present only once. Sequencing used peripheral blood. The receptor source for this set is a young man with active or convalescent COVID-19.

This chain connects TRBV6-5 to TRBJ1-2; possible D gene TRBD1, 6 bases. This CDR3 region has 15 residues. From germline, CDR1 is MNHEY and CDR2 SVGAGI. V shed 6 bases and J shed 2 bases, with 16 bases lying between them. CDR3 sequence (DNA): TGTGCCAGCAGGGGGCCCACAGGGAAGAACTATGGCTACACCTTC. Translating gives CASRGPTGKNYGYTF.

On this clone itself: Other DNA variants within this sample encode the same CDR3. This sequence joins TRBV11-3 and TRBJ2-2; D remains ambiguous. V shed 1 base and J shed 4 bases, with 7 bases lying between them. Germline V gene sequence: CDR1 SGHNT, CDR2 YENEEA. The CDR3 runs 14 residues. CDR3 region: CASSLGTSTGELFF. In DNA, the CDR3 is TGTGCCAGCAGCTTAGGAACAAGCACCGGGGAGCTGTTTTTT.

This chain links TRBV3-1 (or the pseudogene TRBV3-2) with TRBJ1-2; maybe TRBD1 (5 bases). Germline V gene sequence: CDR1 LGHDT, CDR2 YNNKEL (reference sequence). With 4 bases removed from V and 7 bases from J, the gap between germline ends came to 22 bases. This CDR3 has 16 amino acids. CDR3 coding DNA: TGTGCCAGCAGCCCGGTGACTAACCCGGGGGGGGGTGGCTACACCTTC. Residues: CASSPVTNPGGGGYTF.

This rearrangement joins TRBV6-5 to TRBJ1-3, with 10 nucleotides matching TRBD1. Germline CDR1 and CDR2: MNHEY and SVGAGI. The CDR3 sequence is 14 residues long. J gave up 8 bases and V 6 bases, and 7 bases lay outside the gene matches. The CDR3 DNA reads as TGTGCCAGCAGCCAGACAGGGGGCCGAGACACCATATATTTT. Its protein product is CASSQTGGRDTIYF.

V is TRBV6-5 and J is TRBJ2-1; 8 bases align to TRBD2. Germline values: CDR1 MNHEY, CDR2 SVGAGI. The trim removed 11 bases at V and 10 bases at J, leaving 10 bases unmatched. There are 12 residues in the CDR3. CDR3 in DNA: TGTGCCGCGGGGGGCCCTGGGGAGGAGCAGTTCTTC. This translates into CAAGGPGEEQFF.

CDR3 amino acids: CSVEEGASGYTF. The CDR3, as DNA: TGCAGCGTTGAGGAGGGGGCGAGCGGCTACACCTTC. This chain uses TRBV29-1 with TRBJ1-2; 7 nucleotides line up with TRBD1. The V and J ends lost 3 bases and 8 bases, in that order; junction bases with no gene match: 6. The CDR3 runs to 12 residues. The germline V gene has CDR1 SQVTM and CDR2 ANQGSEA.

The chain is built from TRBV5-6 and TRBJ1-5; the D is unclear. The V end lost 2 bases, the J end lost 3 bases, and 6 bases lay between the germline ends. This CDR3 has 13 amino acids. Germline CDR1 is SGHDT and CDR2 is YYEEEE. The CDR3 nucleotides read TGTGCCAGCAGCTTACGGTACAATCAGCCCCAGCATTTT. The encoded protein is CASSLRYNQPQHF.

The chain recombines TRBV27 with TRBJ1-2; D call uncertain. This CDR3 is 13 amino acids long. Trimming removed 5 bases from V and 0 bases from J, with 7 bases in between. The germline V gene has CDR1 MNHEY and CDR2 SMNVEV (reference sequence). The CDR3 bases are TGTGCCAGCAGTCCACGGGCTAACTATGGCTACACCTTC. It is translated as CASSPRANYGYTF.

Concerning this clone: Other DNA variants within this sample encode the same CDR3. This chain uses TRBV6-2 or TRBV6-3 with TRBJ2-1; 8 bases are shared with TRBD2. Germline-derived CDR1 and CDR2 are MNHEY and SVGEGT. The length of the CDR3 is 15 residues. The J segment lost 4 bases and the V segment lost 2 bases, leaving 4 bases of the junction unmatched. As DNA, the CDR3 is TGTGCCAGCAGTTACAGCGGGGGCAGATACAATGAGCAGTTCTTC. Translation gives CASSYSGGRYNEQFF.

This chain joins TRBV7-2 and TRBJ1-4, with D possibly matching TRBD1 (6 bases). This CDR3 is 17 amino acids long. Trimming removed 3 bases at V and 8 bases at J, with 22 bases between. CDR1 is SGHTA and CDR2 is FQGNSA in the germline V gene. The CDR3 sequence: CASSLFNPGTRGEKLFF. In nucleotides, the CDR3 is TGTGCCAGCAGCTTGTTCAACCCCGGGACAAGGGGCGAAAAACTGTTTTTT. The full variable domain, with the rest looked up from reference TRBV7-2 and TRBJ1-4, is GAGVSQSPSNKVTEKGKDVELRCDPISGHTALYWYRQSLGQGLEFLIYFQGNSAPDKSGLPSDRFSAERTGGSVSTLTIQRTQQEDSAVYLCASSLFNPGTRGEKLFFGSGTQLSVL.

The chain recombines TRBV6-1 with TRBJ1-5; 9 bases line up with TRBD1. V dropped 1 base and J dropped 3; count of bases not matched to a gene: 1. CDR3 length: 15 residues. Germline CDR1 is MNHNS and CDR2 is SASEGT. DNA for the CDR3: TGTGCCAGCAGTGAAGGGGACAGGGACAATCAGCCCCAGCATTTT. Protein product: CASSEGDRDNQPQHF.

The gene calls are TRBV28 and TRBJ1-1, with 9 positions matching TRBD1. V lost 4 bases to trimming and J lost 6 bases; unmatched junction nucleotides: 15. There are 17 residues in the CDR3. Looked up from germline, CDR1 is MDHEN and CDR2 is SYDVKM. DNA of the CDR3: TGTGCCAGCAGTTCGGGACAGGGAAGCCTCCTTTACGCTGAAGCTTTCTTT. It encodes CASSSGQGSLLYAEAFF.

The rearrangement joins TRBV4-1 to TRBJ1-5; no clear D. Germline V gene sequence: CDR1 MGHRA, CDR2 YSYEKL. Trimming removed 1 base at V and 1 base at J, with 5 bases between. The CDR3 sequence is 14 residues long. The CDR3 bases are TGCGCCAGCAGCCAAGTGGAGAGCAATCAGCCCCAGCATTTT. Its protein product is CASSQVESNQPQHF.

The chain employs TRBV28 and TRBJ1-2; D uncertain. The germline gives CDR1 MDHEN, CDR2 SYDVKM. The CDR3 is 14 amino acids. V was clipped by 8 bases and J by 1 base, with 14 bases between them. CDR3 sequence (DNA): TGTGCCAGCCGTACTTCAGGTGATAACTATGGCTACACCTTC. As protein: CASRTSGDNYGYTF.

The chain links TRBV4-1 to TRBJ2-1, with a weak D call TRBD1 (6 bases). The CDR3 spans 15 residues. Trimming took off 2 bases at V and 0 bases at J, with 8 bases between the two ends. CDR1 is MGHRA, CDR2 YSYEKL, per germline. The CDR3 DNA follows: TGCGCCAGCAGCCAAAGGGGGAGCTCCTACAATGAGCAGTTCTTC. It encodes CASSQRGSSYNEQFF.

The chain couples TRBV28 to TRBJ2-3, with D tentatively TRBD1 (6 bases). Trimming took off 5 bases at V and 0 bases at J, with 15 bases between the two ends. The CDR3 is 16 amino acids. Germline-derived CDR1 and CDR2 are MDHEN and SYDVKM. The CDR3 DNA sequence: TGTGCCAGCAGTCAAACAGGGTCGATAAGCACAGATACGCAGTATTTT. Its protein is CASSQTGSISTDTQYF.

This rearrangement joins TRBV19 to TRBJ1-1; no clear D gene. V was trimmed by 6 bases and J by 0 bases, leaving 8 bases between them. CDR3 length equals 13 residues. Germline loops: CDR1 LNHDA, CDR2 SQIVND (reference sequence). Written as DNA, the CDR3 is TGTGCCAGTAGCCCCACAGTGAACACTGAAGCTTTCTTT. This sequence encodes CASSPTVNTEAFF.

The chain links TRBV28 to TRBJ1-1; 7 bases map to TRBD1. This CDR3 is built from 15 residues. Germline V gives CDR1 MDHEN, CDR2 SYDVKM. V gave up 5 bases and J gave up 3 bases; unmatched junction bases: 9. The CDR3 DNA is TGTGCCAGCAGTATAAGACAGGGTATGGACACTGAAGCTTTCTTT. Translation: CASSIRQGMDTEAFF.

This chain joins TRBV3-1 (or the pseudogene TRBV3-2) and TRBJ2-4; a possible D gene is TRBD2 (5 bases). The germline V and J ends were trimmed by 0 bases and 5 bases, with 14 bases remaining between them. The length of the CDR3 is 16 residues. CDR1 is LGHDT, CDR2 YNNKEL, per germline (reference sequence). The CDR3 DNA reads TGTGCCAGCAGCCAAGAACTCAGGCGGGTCGAAAACATTCAGTACTTC. This encodes CASSQELRRVENIQYF.

This rearrangement joins TRBV9 to TRBJ1-2; tentatively, D is TRBD1 (5 bases). Germline CDR1 is SGDLS and CDR2 is YYNGEE. The CDR3 sequence is 14 residues long. Between the trimmed V and J ends, which lost 3 bases and 2 bases, there was a span of 11 bases. The CDR3 DNA sequence: TGTGCCAGCAGCGGTGGGGGGGACAACTATGGCTACACCTTC. This translates into CASSGGGDNYGYTF.